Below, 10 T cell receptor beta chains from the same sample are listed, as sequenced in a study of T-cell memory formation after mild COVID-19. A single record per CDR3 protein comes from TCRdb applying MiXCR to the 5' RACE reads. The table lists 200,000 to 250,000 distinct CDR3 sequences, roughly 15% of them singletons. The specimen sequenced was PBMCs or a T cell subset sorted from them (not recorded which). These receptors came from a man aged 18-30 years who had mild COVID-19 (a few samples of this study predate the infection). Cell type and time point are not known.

The CDR3 nucleotides read TGTGCCAGCAGCGGACCCAGGGGGCGCCGCGCAGATACGCAGTATTTT. It encodes CASSGPRGRRADTQYF. This chain connects TRBV9 to TRBJ2-3; the match to TRBD1 covers 8 bases. The CDR3 consists of 16 residues. Germline V lookup: CDR1 SGDLS, CDR2 YYNGEE. The V gene end was trimmed by 3 bases and the J gene end by 4 bases; junction bases not matched to a gene: 10.

For the CDR3, the DNA is TGCAGCGTCCTCGGGTGGACCCACGAGAGCACTGAAGCTTTCTTT. Translation: CSVLGWTHESTEAFF. J is TRBJ1-1 and V is TRBV29-1; D is ambiguous. Germline V lookup: CDR1 SQVTM, CDR2 ANQGSEA. The CDR3 loop spans 15 amino acids. V gave up 6 bases and J gave up 4 bases, with 21 bases separating them.

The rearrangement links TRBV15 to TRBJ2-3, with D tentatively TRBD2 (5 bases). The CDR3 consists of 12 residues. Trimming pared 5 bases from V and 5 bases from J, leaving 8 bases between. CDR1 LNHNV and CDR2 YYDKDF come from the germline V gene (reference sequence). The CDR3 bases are TGTGCCACCAGCCTGGGGAGAGATACGCAGTATTTT. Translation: CATSLGRDTQYF.

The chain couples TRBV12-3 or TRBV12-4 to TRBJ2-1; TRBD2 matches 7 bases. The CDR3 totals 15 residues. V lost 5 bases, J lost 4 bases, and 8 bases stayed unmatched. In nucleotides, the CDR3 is TGTGCCAGCAGTCGGGGGGACCTTTCTTACAATGAGCAGTTCTTC. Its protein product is CASSRGDLSYNEQFF.

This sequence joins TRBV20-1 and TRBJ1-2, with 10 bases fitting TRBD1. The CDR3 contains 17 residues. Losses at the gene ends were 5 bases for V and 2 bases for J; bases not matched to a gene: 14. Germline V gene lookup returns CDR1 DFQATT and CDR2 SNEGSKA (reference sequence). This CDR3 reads CSAGRGQGNGGNYGYTF. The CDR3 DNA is TGCAGTGCTGGGCGGGGACAGGGGAACGGTGGAAACTATGGCTACACCTTC.

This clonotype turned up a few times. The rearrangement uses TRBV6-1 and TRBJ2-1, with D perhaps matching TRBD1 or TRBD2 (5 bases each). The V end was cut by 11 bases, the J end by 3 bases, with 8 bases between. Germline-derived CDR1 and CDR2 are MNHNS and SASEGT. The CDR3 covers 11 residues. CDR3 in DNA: TGTGCCGAGGGGAGCTACAATGAGCAGTTCTTC. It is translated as CAEGSYNEQFF.

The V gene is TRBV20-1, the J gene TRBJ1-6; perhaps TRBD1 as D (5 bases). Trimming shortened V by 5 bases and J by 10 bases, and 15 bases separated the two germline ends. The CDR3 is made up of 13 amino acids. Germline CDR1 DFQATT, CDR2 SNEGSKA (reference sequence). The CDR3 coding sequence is TGCAGTGCTGAACACTCCAGGGACTCACCCCTCCACTTT. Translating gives CSAEHSRDSPLHF.

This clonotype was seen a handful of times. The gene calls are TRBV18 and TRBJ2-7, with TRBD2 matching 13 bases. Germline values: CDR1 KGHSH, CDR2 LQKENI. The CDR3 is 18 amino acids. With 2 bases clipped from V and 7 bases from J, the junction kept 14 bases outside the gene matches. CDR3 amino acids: CASSPSTGLAGTTSEQYF. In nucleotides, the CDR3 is TGTGCCAGCTCACCATCTACGGGACTAGCGGGGACTACCTCTGAGCAGTACTTC.

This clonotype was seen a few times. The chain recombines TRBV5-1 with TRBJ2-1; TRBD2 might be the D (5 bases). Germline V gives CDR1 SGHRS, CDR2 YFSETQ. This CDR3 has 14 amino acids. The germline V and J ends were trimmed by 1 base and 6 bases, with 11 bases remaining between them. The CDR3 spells CASSLYLARNEQFF. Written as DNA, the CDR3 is TGCGCCAGCAGCTTGTATCTAGCACGCAATGAGCAGTTCTTC. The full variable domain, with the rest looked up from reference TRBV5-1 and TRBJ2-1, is KAGVTQTPRYLIKTRGQQVTLSCSPISGHRSVSWYQQTPGQGLQFLFEYFSETQRNKGNFPGRFSGRQFSNSRSEMNVSTLELGDSALYLCASSLYLARNEQFFGPGTRLTVL.

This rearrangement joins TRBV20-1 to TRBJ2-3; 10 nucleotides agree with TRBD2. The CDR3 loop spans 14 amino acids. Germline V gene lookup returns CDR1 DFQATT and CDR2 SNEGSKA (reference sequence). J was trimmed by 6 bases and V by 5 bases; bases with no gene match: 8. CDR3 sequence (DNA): TGCAGTGCTTCCGTGACTAGCGGGCCGGATACGCAGTATTTT. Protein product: CSASVTSGPDTQYF.